This T cell receptor (beta chain) originates from a study of cytomegalovirus exposure and HLA in healthy donors. Study-wide results and caveats: Researchers left out some V segments, among them TRBV6-2 and TRBV6-3, as indistinguishable. A later analysis, which compared TCR beta chains of equal frequency, found the HLA-associated ones more clonally expanded. The Asian-associated ancestry cluster reportedly had fewer N-insertions than the approximately 670-donor mean in a later analysis.

This PCR relied on a set of 60 Vbeta primers and 13 Jbeta primers. The protocol was immunoSEQ multiplex PCR, while the TCRdb copy is restricted to in-frame clones and leaves out a portion. This table has around 60,000 clones, around 75% appearing once. The CDR3 totals 13 residues. The junction had 2 bases not matched to a gene; V was cut back by 3 bases and J by 4 bases. The germline CDR1 and CDR2 sequences are KGHSH and LQKENI. Turning to this clone: As yet, its antigen is unknown.

The sequence was obtained from a man aged 45-65 years in good health and CMV-seropositive. Input material: PBMCs. The J gene is TRBJ2-5, the V gene TRBV18; TRBD1 aligns across 7 bases. The CDR3 loop reads CASSPGQRETQYF. The CDR3 bases are TGTGCCAGCTCACCGGGACAGAGAGAGACCCAGTACTTC. The whole variable domain, remainder taken from reference TRBV18 and TRBJ2-5, is NAGVMQNPRHLVRRRGQEARLRCSPMKGHSHVYWYRQLPEEGLKFMVYLQKENIIDESGMPKERFSAEFPKEGPSILRIQQVVRGDSAAYFCASSPGQRETQYFGPGTRLLVL.